The table lists the clone carrying this T cell receptor beta chain with a few counts. The table came from immunoSEQ multiplex PCR; TCRdb's copy has only in-frame clones and leaves some out. The table shows approximately 190 clones, with 25% to 40% occurring only once. This specimen comes from a study of tumour-infiltrating T cells in Burkitt lymphoma. The germline V gene encodes CDR1 SQVTM and CDR2 ANQGSEA. The V end was cut by 6 bases, the J end by 3 bases, with 14 bases between. The CDR3 length is 13 residues. This TCR came from a human donor with Burkitt lymphoma. The chain employs TRBV29-1 and TRBJ1-1; no firm D call. Sequenced: tumor tissue. The CDR3 here is CSVSLPVYTEAFF. CDR3 sequence (DNA): TGCAGCGTGTCACTCCCAGTGTACACTGAAGCTTTCTTT.